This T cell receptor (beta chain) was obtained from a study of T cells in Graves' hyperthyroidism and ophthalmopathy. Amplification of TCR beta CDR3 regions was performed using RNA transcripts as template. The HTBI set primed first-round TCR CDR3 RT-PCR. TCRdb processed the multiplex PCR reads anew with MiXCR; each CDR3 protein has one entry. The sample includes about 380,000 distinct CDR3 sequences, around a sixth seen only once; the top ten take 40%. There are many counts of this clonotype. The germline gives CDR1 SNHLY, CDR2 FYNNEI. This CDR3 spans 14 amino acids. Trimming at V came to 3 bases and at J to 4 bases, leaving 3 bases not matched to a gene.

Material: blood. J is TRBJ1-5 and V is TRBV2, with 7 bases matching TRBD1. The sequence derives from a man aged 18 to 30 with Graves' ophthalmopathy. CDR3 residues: CASSERQGNQPQHF. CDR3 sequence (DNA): TGTGCCAGCAGTGAGAGACAGGGAAATCAGCCCCAGCATTTT.